This T cell receptor beta chain emerged from a study of T cell responses to AZD1222 COVID-19 vaccine. Overall study results and limits: Most donors were white British and more were female, and clonal diversity was possibly underestimated. Epitopes outside B.1.351 and B.1.1.7 mutated regions reportedly drew nearly half of spike TCRs. Once two AZD1222 doses were given, Spike-specific TCR breadth and depth went up. Spike regions recognized by vaccine-associated CD4 TCRs spanned the protein, led by 160-218 and 743-854.

Method: immunoSEQ multiplex PCR; TCRdb's copy keeps in-frame clones and lacks some. The sample records around 170,000 clones, under 95% being singletons. The V end lost 1 base, the J end lost 4 bases, and 8 bases lay between the germline ends. Germline CDR1 and CDR2: SGHRS and YFSETQ. The CDR3 spans 13 residues. This clone appeared once. Its antigen is unknown. This material consisted of peripheral blood, taken on day 0 of AZD1222 vaccination. This chain uses TRBV5-1 with TRBJ2-5; a weak D match, TRBD2 (6 bases). The receptor was derived from an adult in good health. The CDR3 is CASSLLGGETQYF. The DNA for the CDR3 is TGCGCCAGCAGCTTGTTGGGGGGAGAGACCCAGTACTTC.